Given below is one T cell receptor beta chain in context. Researchers ran the PCR with 60 Vbeta and 13 Jbeta primers. Assay: immunoSEQ multiplex PCR; the TCRdb copy retains only in-frame clones and omits some. The data contain about 93,000 clones, roughly 63% of them singletons. Germline assignment: CDR1 SNHLY and CDR2 FYNNEI. The CDR3 extends over 14 amino acids. Deletions cut 6 bases from V and 6 bases from J, with 14 bases between. The sample belongs to a study of cytomegalovirus exposure and HLA in healthy donors. The specimen was PBMCs. The chain combines TRBV2 with TRBJ2-2, with D possibly being TRBD2 (6 bases). This TCR derives from a boy aged 5-17 years in good health and CMV-seropositive. CDR3 protein: CASRVHGEAGELFF. The CDR3 DNA is TGTGCCAGCAGGGTTCACGGGGAGGCCGGGGAGCTGTTTTTT. Filled out from reference TRBV2 and TRBJ2-2, the complete variable domain reads EPEVTQTPSHQVTQMGQEVILRCVPISNHLYFYWYRQILGQKVEFLVSFYNNEISEKSEIFDDQFSVERPDGSNFTLKIRSTKLEDSAMYFCASRVHGEAGELFFGEGSRLTVL.